The subject of this entry is one T cell receptor beta chain. Which antigen it targets is not known. The sample holds no much larger clone one base away, and base qualities are not on file. The data originate from a study of shared T cell receptors in the human thymus (dated by TCRdb to about 2021). At the level of the whole study: The study investigated the way shared, self-reactive T-cell receptor alpha chains are produced in the human thymus.

Library preparation was by the immunoSEQ multiplex PCR assay. Here the immuneACCESS table is served through TCRdb, limited to in-frame sequences with V and J called. Missing clones are a known gap in these copies; in checked studies unresolved V genes cover under half, and the rest lacks a known reason. The sample includes roughly 550,000 clones, with 70% to 80% observed a single time. The ten largest clones take up more than 0.01% of the sample. The germline V gene supplies CDR1 SGHAT and CDR2 FQNNGV. The CDR3 goes from the cysteine to the phenylalanine over 13 residues. The sequence is cut down to CDR3 DNA, 39 bases in frame from base 1. V is reduced by 3 bases and J by 3 bases, leaving a spacing of 9 bases between them. These data also featured in a second study, about human thymus T cells. As noted in the second study: The donors were immunologically healthy infants in Finland who had open corrective cardiac surgery for congenital heart defects. The thymus tissue came from surgical resects taken out during corrective cardiac surgery. Both the thymic and the peripheral blood repertoires appeared to show biased V and J gene segment usage. The related research reported highly overlapping thymic TCR repertoires among unrelated individuals. The study described the TCR alpha and beta repertoires in about eight infant thymus samples and a few matching peripheral blood samples. The infant donors were roughly 7 to 244 days old, and the cohort included six males and a couple of females. Thymocytes were mechanically released from the tissue and were stored as pellets of roughly 9.5-34 million cells at -70 degrees C. A QIAsymphony instrument was used to extract genomic DNA from the frozen cell pellets. Using the immunoSEQ multiplex PCR assay, the TCRB and TCRAD loci were amplified from a standardized quantity of quality-controlled genomic DNA. The amplicons covered the V(D)J region and were long enough to include the CDR3 and to identify the V and J genes. Amplicon sequencing was performed on an Illumina platform through the commercial immunoSEQ service. Primer bias and sequencing errors were corrected using previously described methods, and TCRAD and TCRB definitions followed the IMGT database. The repertoires were analysed using immunoSEQ Analyzer 3.0 and VDJTools for basic statistics, V/J segment usage, diversity estimates, rarefaction and pairwise overlap. To estimate diversity, the Chao1, ChaoE, Efron-Thisted, Shannon and inverse Simpson indices were applied, and diversity was also estimated on datasets down-sampled to the smallest sample. Repertoire overlap was assessed by strict matching of CDR3 nucleotide sequence, V gene and J gene, and clustering was done by Jaccard-based multidimensional scaling. On average, roughly 800,000 unique TCRB clonotypes were obtained from thymus samples, compared with 80,000 to 85,000 from blood samples.

This clonotype originated in a boy younger than two with a congenital heart defect. Donor details come from another sample of the same person, matched by shared clones. Sequenced input: thymocytes. The V and J segments used are TRBV11-2 and TRBJ2-7; the best D guess is TRBD2, with 6 bases matching. CDR3 protein: CASSFGSLYEQYF. The DNA sequence is as follows: TGTGCCAGCAGCTTCGGGAGTCTCTACGAGCAGTACTTC. When the CDR3 is completed using the reference TRBV11-2 and TRBJ2-7 genes on either side, the full variable domain is EAGVAQSPRYKIIEKRQSVAFWCNPISGHATLYWYQQILGQGPKLLIQFQNNGVVDDSQLPKDRFSAERLKGVDSTLKIQPAKLEDSAVYLCASSFGSLYEQYFGPGTRLTVT.